The 10 T cell receptor beta chains below come from one sample, sequenced in a study of memory CD4+ T cells and cytomegalovirus serostatus. The sort gate was single viable CD3+CD4+CD8-CD45RO+ cells for memory CD4+ T cells. Generated by immunoSEQ multiplex PCR, the TCRdb table keeps only in-frame clones and is missing some. The sample lists some 87,000 clones; 75% to 90% were seen once. The sequencing sample was made of memory CD4+ T cells from blood. Source of these receptors: an adult in good health and CMV-seropositive.

The V and J genes are TRBV7-2 and TRBJ2-2; a weak D match, TRBD1 (6 bases). V was clipped by 5 bases and J by 6 bases, with 16 bases between them. The CDR3 covers 15 residues. CDR1 is SGHTA and CDR2 is FQGNSA in the germline V gene. This CDR3 is CASSAWAGVPGELFF. CDR3 DNA sequence: TGTGCCAGCAGCGCTTGGGCAGGGGTCCCCGGGGAGCTGTTTTTT. The full variable domain, with the rest looked up from reference TRBV7-2 and TRBJ2-2, is GAGVSQSPSNKVTEKGKDVELRCDPISGHTALYWYRQSLGQGLEFLIYFQGNSAPDKSGLPSDRFSAERTGGSVSTLTIQRTQQEDSAVYLCASSAWAGVPGELFFGEGSRLTVL.

The chain carries TRBV5-1 and TRBJ1-4; D uncertain. This CDR3 has 15 amino acids. Trimming shortened V by 4 bases and J by 6 bases, and 16 bases separated the two germline ends. Germline-derived CDR1 and CDR2 are SGHRS and YFSETQ. CDR3 protein: CASSNPDLYDEKLFF. As DNA, the CDR3 is TGCGCCAGCAGCAACCCGGACCTCTATGATGAAAAACTGTTTTTT. Supplemented by reference TRBV5-1 and TRBJ1-4, the full variable domain reads KAGVTQTPRYLIKTRGQQVTLSCSPISGHRSVSWYQQTPGQGLQFLFEYFSETQRNKGNFPGRFSGRQFSNSRSEMNVSTLELGDSALYLCASSNPDLYDEKLFFGSGTQLSVL.

This rearrangement joins TRBV28 to TRBJ1-1; tentative D call: TRBD1 (5 bases). Germline values: CDR1 MDHEN, CDR2 SYDVKM. V lost 7 bases to trimming and J lost 0 bases, with 9 bases between them. This CDR3 is built from 13 residues. The CDR3 DNA follows: TGTGCCAGCAACGGGGGGATGAACACTGAAGCTTTCTTT. This sequence encodes CASNGGMNTEAFF.

This clone was seen a few times. This chain uses TRBV9 with TRBJ2-2; D is unclear. The CDR3 length is 17 residues. Per germline, CDR1 SGDLS and CDR2 YYNGEE. Trimming removed 0 bases at V and 5 bases at J, with 17 bases between. CDR3 sequence (DNA): TGTGCCAGCAGCGTAGACCCGATGAGGCGAACTACCGGGGAGCTGTTTTTT. Translating gives CASSVDPMRRTTGELFF.

This clone was detected a few times. The chain employs TRBV2 and TRBJ1-1; 9 bases are shared with TRBD1. Germline CDR1 is SNHLY and CDR2 is FYNNEI. This CDR3 has 13 residues. Trimming cost V 9 bases and J 8 bases; bases outside gene matches: 10. The CDR3 DNA sequence: TGTGCCAGGACCAGGGACAGGGCGGGGGAAGCTTTCTTT. Translating it yields CARTRDRAGEAFF.

The V and J genes are TRBV12-5 and TRBJ2-7; D not certain. This CDR3 comprises 16 residues. Trimming removed 0 bases from V and 4 bases from J, with 16 bases in between. Germline lookup yields CDR1 LGHNT and CDR2 FRNRAP. As DNA, the CDR3 is TGTGCTAGTGGTTTGGTTCCGACGGGCCTAGGGTACGAGCAGTACTTC. It is translated as CASGLVPTGLGYEQYF.

This clone was observed a handful of times. The chain recombines TRBV10-3 with TRBJ2-1; D is unresolved. This CDR3 contains 12 residues. Germline CDR1 ENHRY, CDR2 SYGVKD. V was clipped by 11 bases and J by 0 bases, with 8 bases between them. CDR3 coding DNA: TGTGCCTCCGAAAGCTCCTACAATGAGCAGTTCTTC. This gives the protein CASESSYNEQFF.

This rearrangement joins TRBV30 to TRBJ1-1; D ambiguous. This CDR3 has 11 amino acids. Between the trimmed V and J ends, which lost 0 bases and 10 bases, there was a span of 9 bases. From germline, CDR1 is GTSNPN and CDR2 SVGIG (reference sequence). This CDR3 is CAWSVQGRAFF. The CDR3 nucleotides are TGTGCCTGGAGTGTACAAGGGAGAGCTTTCTTT.

The count of this clone is one. V and J are TRBV5-1 and TRBJ2-1; no clear D gene. CDR1 and CDR2 (germline): SGHRS, YFSETQ. The CDR3 sequence is 16 residues long. The V gene lost 4 bases and the J gene lost 0 bases, with 14 bases spanning the gap. CDR3 DNA: TGCGCCAGCAGCCCCTCACTTCTTCGCTCCTACAATGAGCAGTTCTTC. It is translated as CASSPSLLRSYNEQFF.

The chain employs TRBV2 and TRBJ2-3; D is unresolved. Germline assignment: CDR1 SNHLY and CDR2 FYNNEI. V lost 7 bases and J 5 bases, leaving 10 bases between the germline ends. The CDR3 loop spans 12 amino acids. This CDR3 is CASTPFGDTQYF. DNA of the CDR3: TGTGCCAGCACCCCCTTCGGAGATACGCAGTATTTT. The entire variable domain, with the rest obtained from reference TRBV2 and TRBJ2-3, is as follows: EPEVTQTPSHQVTQMGQEVILRCVPISNHLYFYWYRQILGQKVEFLVSFYNNEISEKSEIFDDQFSVERPDGSNFTLKIRSTKLEDSAMYFCASTPFGDTQYFGPGTRLTVL.